This T cell receptor (beta chain) originates from a study of beta chain features in type 1 diabetes. As regards this clone: Its matching antigen is unknown.

Expressed TCRB transcripts were sequenced because the entire RNA isolate underwent reverse transcription. This table comes from immunoSEQ multiplex PCR, and its TCRdb copy is limited to in-frame clones, with some not included. The repertoire includes roughly 260,000 clones, about 20% of them detected once, and more than 0.025% sits in the top ten. Whole-study results and caveats: Patients with Type 1 diabetes showed moderately but significantly shorter TCRB CDR3s in all four CD4+ subsets.

This CDR3 is 15 amino acids long. The germline V and J ends were trimmed by 0 bases and 3 bases, with 11 bases remaining between them. Looked up from germline, CDR1 is SGDLS and CDR2 is YYNGEE. The rearrangement uses TRBV9 and TRBJ2-3, with unresolved D. Sequencing was carried out using naive CD4+ T cells from blood. The receptor was isolated from a woman aged 40-49 years with type 1 diabetes. The DNA for the CDR3 is TGTGCCAGCAGCGTAGTCGGTGAGATGACAGATACGCAGTATTTT. As protein: CASSVVGEMTDTQYF.